This T cell receptor beta chain was profiled in a study of cytomegalovirus exposure and HLA in healthy donors. For the study at large: The 95 to 150 validation repertoires used a platform that matched the one used for the roughly 650 first-cohort repertoires, as a later analysis reported. Study-level points and caveats: A list of 150 or so TCR beta chains associated with cytomegalovirus was given. First-cohort TCR clusters were later found to tend to co-occur in the roughly 130 validation repertoires.

Germline lookup yields CDR1 SNHLY and CDR2 FYNNEI. There are 15 residues in the CDR3. Method: immunoSEQ multiplex PCR; TCRdb's copy keeps in-frame clones and lacks some. The sample holds roughly 60,000 clones; about 94% are singletons and the top ten take 2% to 2.5%. Of note for this clone: Its target is not known.

The V call is TRBV2, the J call TRBJ1-1; 9 positions agree with TRBD1. Input material: PBMCs. The receptor comes from a man aged 18-30 years in good health and CMV-seronegative. In nucleotides, the CDR3 is TGTGTCACAGCCGTTGCCGGGACAGGGAAAACTGAAGCTTTCTTT. This codes for CVTAVAGTGKTEAFF.